This T cell receptor beta chain was profiled in a study of T-cell reconstitution after alpha-beta-depleted transplantation in children. During its preparation, the TCRbeta library received unique molecular identifiers. One entry per CDR3 protein results from TCRdb running MiXCR on the PCR reads. The sample records fewer than 90,000 distinct CDR3 sequences, about 7.3% being singletons. Ten or more counts support this clonotype. From germline, CDR1 is LGHNA and CDR2 YSLEER. V lost 1 base, J lost 2 bases, and 9 bases lay in between. The CDR3 sequence is 14 residues long. The sequence was obtained from a human donor who donated a stem cell graft to a child with acute lymphoblastic leukemia. This chain connects TRBV4-3 to TRBJ2-7, with D tentatively TRBD1 or TRBD2 (5 bases each). The sequencing used PBMCs from the stem cell graft donor, collected from the stem cell graft. The CDR3 DNA reads as TGCGCCAGCAGCCAAGGGGACCGACCCTACGAGCAGTACTTC. This translates into CASSQGDRPYEQYF.